This is a list of T cell receptor beta chains from one sample in a study of blood T cells in healthy people across ages. TCRdb redid the calling of the 5' RACE reads with MiXCR, one entry per CDR3 protein. The table shows roughly 640,000 distinct CDR3 sequences, with under 30% occurring only once. Sequencing was carried out using blood. The receptors were gathered from a woman older than 75 in good health. Both conserved end residues are part of each CDR3. A D gene is named only where the DNA matches it firmly. The listing skips clone size in some rows; elsewhere it reads once, few, many or a size class.

size,V,J,D,CDR3,DNA
.,TRBV19,TRBJ1-5,.,CASSQQGLGNQPQHF,TGTGCCAGTAGTCAGCAGGGGTTAGGTAACCAGCCCCAGCATTTT
many,TRBV21-1,TRBJ1-2,.,CASSKSGIVNYGYTF,TGTGCCAGCAGCAAATCCGGCATTGTAAACTATGGCTACACCTTC
.,TRBV6-5,TRBJ2-2,.,CASRKGISTGELFF,TGTGCCAGCAGAAAAGGGATTAGCACCGGGGAGCTGTTTTTT
many,TRBV4-2,TRBJ2-1,TRBD2,CASSQVGTSGGREQFF,TGTGCCAGCAGCCAAGTTGGGACTAGCGGGGGCAGGGAGCAGTTCTTC
many,TRBV7-8,TRBJ2-7,TRBD2,CASSESGTSVYEQYF,TGTGCCAGCAGCGAATCCGGGACTAGCGTTTACGAGCAGTACTTC
many,TRBV7-2,TRBJ2-4,.,CASSLAVRGAKNIQYF,TGTGCCAGCAGCTTAGCTGTGCGGGGAGCCAAAAACATTCAGTACTTC
many,TRBV7-3,TRBJ2-5,.,CASSSQVGGGRETQYF,TGTGCCAGCAGCTCCCAGGTGGGGGGGGGCCGAGAGACCCAGTACTTC
many,TRBV6-2/TRBV6-3,TRBJ2-6,.,CASSYRVGANVLTF,TGTGCCAGCAGTTACAGGGTTGGGGCCAACGTCCTGACTTTC
.,TRBV29-1,TRBJ2-5,TRBD1,CSVEWTGRQTQYF,TGCAGCGTTGAATGGACAGGGAGGCAGACCCAGTACTTC
few,TRBV2,TRBJ1-1,TRBD1,CASREQGVWTEAFF,TGTGCCAGCAGAGAACAGGGGGTTTGGACTGAAGCTTTCTTT
many,TRBV10-3,TRBJ2-5,TRBD1,CAISSGTGSVTQYF,TGTGCCATCAGTTCCGGGACAGGGAGTGTTACCCAGTACTTC
many,TRBV4-2,TRBJ2-7,TRBD2,CASSQGGGASYEQYF,TGTGCCAGCAGCCAGGGCGGGGGGGCTAGCTACGAGCAGTACTTC
.,TRBV2,TRBJ1-1,TRBD1,CASSGVGQGAPGTEAFF,TGTGCCAGCAGTGGTGTGGGACAGGGGGCGCCCGGCACTGAAGCTTTCTTT
few,TRBV30,TRBJ2-1,.,CAWSKSRADEQFF,TGTGCCTGGAGTAAGTCCAGGGCCGATGAGCAGTTCTTC
.,TRBV11-1,TRBJ2-7,TRBD1,CASSLTGTVTYERYF,TGTGCCAGCAGCTTAACCGGGACAGTCACCTACGAGCGGTACTTC
many,TRBV7-3,TRBJ2-1,TRBD2,CASSLTSGGRNEQFF,TGTGCCAGCAGCTTAACTAGCGGGGGTCGAAATGAGCAGTTCTTC
many,TRBV21-1,TRBJ1-1,.,CASSKGRTGPRSPEAFF,TGTGCCAGCAGCAAGGGCAGGACGGGGCCCCGTAGCCCTGAAGCTTTCTTT
many,TRBV7-7,TRBJ2-5,.,CASSPQGVGRETQYF,TGTGCCAGCAGCCCGCAGGGTGTAGGAAGAGAGACCCAGTACTTC
few,TRBV20-1,TRBJ1-2,.,CSAGSGANYGYTF,TGCAGTGCTGGTTCTGGGGCTAACTATGGCTACACCTTC
few,TRBV5-1,TRBJ2-3,.,CASSPEGGTDTQYF,TGCGCCAGCAGCCCCGAGGGGGGCACAGATACGCAGTATTTT
.,TRBV5-1,TRBJ2-5,TRBD2,CASSVRTSGEETQYF,TGCGCCAGCAGCGTCCGGACTAGCGGAGAAGAGACCCAGTACTTC
many,TRBV6-6,TRBJ1-1,.,CASRQVSMNTEAFF,TGTGCCAGCAGACAGGTTTCCATGAACACTGAAGCTTTCTTT
.,TRBV24-1,TRBJ2-3,.,CATRGGRDTQYF,TGTGCCACCAGAGGAGGTCGTGATACGCAGTATTTT
many,TRBV2,TRBJ2-7,TRBD1,CASSGVRGFYEQYF,TGTGCCAGCAGTGGAGTCAGGGGGTTCTACGAGCAGTACTTC
.,TRBV11-2,TRBJ2-7,TRBD1,CASSDGTVYEQYF,TGTGCCAGCAGCGACGGGACAGTCTACGAGCAGTACTTC
many,TRBV6-2/TRBV6-3,TRBJ2-1,.,CASSRDLNNEQFF,TGTGCCAGCAGTCGTGACTTGAACAATGAGCAGTTCTTC
many,TRBV20-1,TRBJ2-5,TRBD2,CSADPGGNYVYF,TGCAGTGCAGATCCGGGAGGGAACTACGTGTACTTC
.,TRBV11-2,TRBJ2-2,.,CASSSEGTYTGELFF,TGTGCCAGCAGCTCCGAAGGCACATACACCGGGGAGCTGTTTTTT
many,TRBV12-3/TRBV12-4,TRBJ1-2,.,CASSVITTAYYGYTF,TGTGCCAGCAGTGTAATTACGACAGCTTACTATGGCTACACCTTC
few,TRBV27,TRBJ1-4,TRBD1,CASSLRQGTGLFF,TGTGCCAGCAGTCTCAGACAGGGAACAGGACTGTTTTTT
many,TRBV6-5,TRBJ1-2,.,CASSPGQINGYTF,TGTGCCAGCAGCCCGGGACAAATAAACGGCTACACCTTC
few,TRBV6-2/TRBV6-3,TRBJ1-1,TRBD1,CASRPTGGWTEAFF,TGTGCCAGCAGACCGACAGGGGGTTGGACTGAAGCTTTCTTT
.,TRBV7-2,TRBJ2-7,TRBD1,CASSLGDRDHEQYF,TGTGCCAGCAGCCTAGGGGACAGGGACCACGAGCAGTACTTC
few,TRBV3-1,TRBJ2-1,.,CARSLDETIGHSEQFF,TGTGCCAGAAGTTTAGACGAGACCATCGGCCATTCGGAGCAGTTCTTC
once,TRBV29-1,TRBJ2-5,.,CSVDGGWLETQYF,TGCAGCGTTGATGGTGGCTGGCTAGAGACCCAGTACTTC
many,TRBV27,TRBJ1-5,.,CASSLSGRAQPQHF,TGTGCCAGCAGTTTATCTGGGAGAGCTCAGCCCCAGCATTTT
few,TRBV12-3/TRBV12-4,TRBJ1-3,TRBD1,CASSQGAVSGNTIYF,TGTGCCAGCAGTCAGGGGGCCGTCTCTGGAAACACCATATATTTT
.,TRBV27,TRBJ1-2,.,CASTQTGQNYSYTF,TGTGCCAGTACGCAGACAGGACAGAACTATAGCTACACCTTC
.,TRBV9,TRBJ2-7,.,CASSAGVAAPYEQYF,TGTGCCAGCAGCGCCGGGGTGGCGGCACCCTACGAGCAGTACTTC
many,TRBV10-3,TRBJ2-1,.,CAIKRELNNEQFF,TGTGCCATCAAGAGGGAACTGAACAATGAGCAGTTCTTC
.,TRBV21-1,TRBJ1-1,.,CASSKSTGGNTEAFF,TGTGCCAGCAGCAAGTCAACAGGGGGGAACACTGAAGCTTTCTTT
.,TRBV15,TRBJ2-5,TRBD2,CATSRESSGEETQYF,TGTGCCACCAGCAGGGAATCTAGCGGGGAAGAGACCCAGTACTTC
many,TRBV27,TRBJ2-1,.,CASSLSVGFGDNEQFF,TGTGCCAGCAGTTTATCCGTCGGGTTTGGGGACAATGAGCAGTTCTTC
few,TRBV6-2/TRBV6-3,TRBJ2-3,.,CASTTTGAGALAGDTQYF,TGTGCCAGCACTACAACCGGGGCGGGGGCGTTGGCAGGAGATACGCAGTATTTT
.,TRBV5-1,TRBJ2-1,.,CASGPTASYNEQFF,TGCGCCAGCGGGCCGACAGCCTCCTACAATGAGCAGTTCTTC
.,TRBV11-2,TRBJ1-2,.,CASSRVGREKNGYTF,TGTGCCAGCAGCCGGGTGGGCAGGGAGAAAAATGGCTACACCTTC